This T cell receptor (beta chain) was documented in a study of T cells in Graves' hyperthyroidism and ophthalmopathy. This clonotype has ten or more counts. Amplification of TCR beta CDR3 regions was performed using RNA transcripts as template. First-round RT-PCR with HTBI primers amplified the TCR CDR3 region. In TCRdb, the multiplex PCR reads were re-called with MiXCR into one record per CDR3 protein. The sample lists roughly 630,000 distinct CDR3 sequences; less than 20% were seen once. Germline values: CDR1 MNHNS, CDR2 SASEGT. Trimming cost V 0 bases and J 6 bases, with 8 bases left between them. CDR3 length equals 14 residues.

This clonotype was obtained from a woman younger than 45 with Graves' hyperthyroidism. Sequencing was performed on blood. The chain has TRBV6-1 and TRBJ2-2; D is possibly TRBD1 (5 bases). In DNA, the CDR3 is TGTGCCAGCAGTGAAGCGGCAGGGCCCGGGGAGCTGTTTTTT. Amino acids: CASSEAAGPGELFF.